The 20 T cell receptor beta chains presented below share a single source sample, sequenced in a study of beta chain features in type 1 diabetes. Overall study results and limits: Among patients with Type 1 diabetes, TCRB CDR3s were moderately but significantly shorter in every one of the four CD4+ subsets.

Sequenced material consisted of expressed TCRB transcripts (all of the isolated RNA was reverse transcribed). Using immunoSEQ multiplex PCR, the repertoire was profiled, and TCRdb retains in-frame clones only, with some absent. The table shows over 650,000 clones, with roughly an eighth occurring only once. These TCRs are of unknown antigen specificity. The sequenced material came from naive CD4+ T cells from blood. These TCRs come from a young man with type 1 diabetes.

This clone was observed a handful of times. The chain joins TRBV18 to TRBJ1-1; 7 bases are shared with TRBD1. The V gene end was trimmed by 0 bases and the J gene end by 11 bases; junction bases not matched to a gene: 3. This CDR3 spans 12 amino acids. From germline, CDR1 is KGHSH and CDR2 LQKENI. The CDR3 loop is CASSPPTGYAFF. The CDR3 DNA is TGTGCCAGCTCACCACCGACAGGGTACGCTTTCTTT.

The rearrangement uses TRBV28 and TRBJ2-3, with D hard to call. The germline gives CDR1 MDHEN, CDR2 SYDVKM. This CDR3 spans 14 amino acids. V lost 6 bases and J lost 0, with 10 bases in between. CDR3 loop: CASRIRESTDTQYF. CDR3 nucleotides: TGTGCCAGCAGAATTAGGGAAAGCACAGATACGCAGTATTTT. The complete variable domain, with remaining parts taken from reference TRBV28 and TRBJ2-3, reads DVKVTQSSRYLVKRTGEKVFLECVQDMDHENMFWYRQDPGLGLRLIYFSYDVKMKEKGDIPEGYSVSREKKERFSLILESASTNQTSMYLCASRIRESTDTQYFGPGTRLTVL.

This chain uses TRBV5-1 with TRBJ2-7, with D maybe TRBD2 (5 bases). V gave up 0 bases and J gave up 0 bases, with 13 bases separating them. Per the germline V gene, CDR1 is SGHRS and CDR2 is YFSETQ. This CDR3 is built from 16 residues. The CDR3 loop is CASSLEQAGSSYEQYF. The CDR3 DNA reads as TGCGCCAGCAGCTTGGAGCAGGCGGGTAGCTCCTACGAGCAGTACTTC.

This clone came up a few times. The chain employs TRBV5-1 and TRBJ2-5, with 7 nucleotides matching TRBD1. The CDR3 has 14 residues. CDR1 is SGHRS, CDR2 YFSETQ, per germline. With V trimmed by 4 bases and J by 6 bases, 9 bases remained unmatched. In nucleotides, the CDR3 is TGCGCCAGCAGCACCGGACAGGTTGAGCAGACCCAGTACTTC. Residues: CASSTGQVEQTQYF.

The chain employs TRBV30 and TRBJ1-1; possibly TRBD1 for D (5 bases). The ends were cut back, 2 bases at V and 11 bases at J, with 21 bases in the middle. CDR1 GTSNPN and CDR2 SVGIG come from the germline V gene (reference sequence). The CDR3 totals 14 residues. The CDR3 here is CAWSRGLPGTRAFF. CDR3 nucleotide sequence: TGTGCCTGGAGTCGTGGGCTCCCCGGGACGCGGGCTTTCTTT. Full variable domain (outside the CDR3, taken from reference TRBV30 and TRBJ1-1): SQTIHQWPATLVQPVGSPLSLECTVEGTSNPNLYWYRQAAGRGLQLLFYSVGIGQISSEVPQNLSASRPQDRQFILSSKKLLLSDSGFYLCAWSRGLPGTRAFFGQGTRLTVV.

This clone has just a few counts. The gene calls are TRBV30 and TRBJ1-2, with a weak D call TRBD1 (5 bases). The CDR3 sequence is 14 residues long. V was shortened by 1 base and J by 4 bases, with 13 bases between the two germline ends. The V gene's germline CDR1 is GTSNPN and CDR2 SVGIG (reference sequence). Here the CDR3 reads CAWSASTVSYGYTF. CDR3 nucleotides: TGTGCCTGGAGTGCCTCGACAGTCTCCTATGGCTACACCTTC.

The J gene is TRBJ2-5, the V gene TRBV9; 9 bases map to TRBD2. With 2 bases clipped from V and 3 bases from J, the junction kept 5 bases outside the gene matches. Germline-derived CDR1 and CDR2 are SGDLS and YYNGEE. CDR3 length: 15 amino acids. CDR3 nucleotide sequence: TGTGCCAGCAGCGTGGGATCTAGCGGGGAAGAGACCCAGTACTTC. This gives the protein CASSVGSSGEETQYF.

This clone appeared a few times. The gene calls are TRBV9 and TRBJ2-3; TRBD1 agrees at 9 bases. Germline assignment: CDR1 SGDLS and CDR2 YYNGEE. V lost 2 bases and J lost 5; bases outside the gene matches: 6. The CDR3 consists of 15 residues. The CDR3 DNA sequence: TGTGCCAGCAGCGTCACAGGGGGCGCGGAAGATACGCAGTATTTT. Translating it yields CASSVTGGAEDTQYF.

This clone was detected only a few times. The rearrangement joins TRBV9 to TRBJ1-1; D not certain. The CDR3 covers 15 residues. Germline assignment: CDR1 SGDLS and CDR2 YYNGEE. Trimming took 0 bases from V and 2 from J, leaving 11 bases between them. The CDR3 DNA is TGTGCCAGCAGCGTAGTCGCAGGTATAAACACTGAAGCTTTCTTT. It codes for CASSVVAGINTEAFF.

This clone has only a few counts. In the same sample, other DNA sequences code for this CDR3. The V gene is TRBV7-2, the J gene TRBJ2-5; no reliable D call. The CDR3 length is 14 residues. Trimming took off 2 bases at V and 2 bases at J, with 9 bases between the two ends. Germline CDR1 reads SGHTA; CDR2 reads FQGNSA. The CDR3 sequence is CASSLNRGQETQYF. The CDR3 nucleotides are TGTGCCAGCAGCTTAAATAGAGGACAAGAGACCCAGTACTTC.

V is TRBV5-1 and J is TRBJ2-2, with 8 bases aligning to TRBD1. V shed 8 bases and J 2 bases; nucleotides not matched to a gene: 8. The CDR3 loop spans 15 amino acids. Germline loops: CDR1 SGHRS, CDR2 YFSETQ. In nucleotides, the CDR3 is TGCGCCAGTCAGGCGGGACAGGTTAACACCGGGGAGCTGTTTTTT. It translates to CASQAGQVNTGELFF.

V usage is TRBV7-8 and J usage is TRBJ2-7; D unresolved. Trimming cost V 1 base and J 4 bases, with 11 bases left between them. Germline V gene lookup returns CDR1 SGHVS and CDR2 FQNEAQ. The CDR3 extends over 14 amino acids. The CDR3 coding sequence is TGTGCCAGCAGCTTAGTTCAGTCCCAGTACGAGCAGTACTTC. It is translated as CASSLVQSQYEQYF.

The gene calls are TRBV5-1 and TRBJ2-2; a weak D match, TRBD1 (5 bases). The CDR3 sequence is 16 residues long. Looked up from germline, CDR1 is SGHRS and CDR2 is YFSETQ. Trimming shortened V by 0 bases and J by 1 base, and 10 bases separated the two germline ends. The CDR3 here is CASSLASQGNTGELFF. CDR3 nucleotide sequence: TGCGCCAGCAGCTTGGCCTCCCAGGGGAACACCGGGGAGCTGTTTTTT.

This clone was picked up a small number of times. The V call is TRBV29-1, the J call TRBJ1-6; TRBD1 matches at 7 bases. The V and J ends lost 6 bases and 7 bases, in that order; junction bases with no gene match: 9. The CDR3 has 14 amino acids. Germline V gene lookup returns CDR1 SQVTM and CDR2 ANQGSEA. CDR3 DNA: TGCAGCGTGTCACAGGGGCAAGGCAATTCACCCCTCCACTTT. It encodes CSVSQGQGNSPLHF.

In nucleotides, the CDR3 is TGTGCCAGCAGCCTCGTCGTACAGGGTTATGAAAAACTGTTTTTT. Its protein is CASSLVVQGYEKLFF. This chain joins TRBV5-5 and TRBJ1-4, with D possibly TRBD1 on 6 matching bases. Germline V gene sequence: CDR1 SGHKS, CDR2 YYEKEE (reference sequence). V dropped 4 bases and J dropped 6 bases, with 16 bases sitting between them. CDR3 length: 15 residues.

This clone occurred a few times. CDR3: CASSLGTSGRTGELFF. The CDR3 bases are TGCGCCAGCAGCCTCGGGACTAGCGGGAGGACCGGGGAGCTGTTTTTT. The rearrangement uses TRBV5-1 and TRBJ2-2; 15 nucleotides line up with TRBD2. The CDR3 spans 16 residues. CDR1 is SGHRS, CDR2 YFSETQ, per germline. The ends lost 4 bases at V and 5 bases at J; junction bases unmatched: 3.

This clone came up a few times. The V call is TRBV10-3, the J call TRBJ2-7; 7 nucleotides align to TRBD1. This CDR3 is built from 15 residues. Germline assignment: CDR1 ENHRY and CDR2 SYGVKD. V was pared by 0 bases and J by 5 bases, with 7 bases of the junction left unmatched. CDR3 sequence (DNA): TGTGCCATCAGTGAGTCCGACAGGGTTGTCCACGAGCAGTACTTC. Translating gives CAISESDRVVHEQYF.

In DNA, the CDR3 is TGTGCCTGGACTGTAGACCCGCCGGGGTTCGGTGAGCAGTTCTTC. As protein: CAWTVDPPGFGEQFF. J is TRBJ2-1 and V is TRBV30; the D gene is possibly TRBD2 (5 bases). The V and J ends lost 4 bases and 9 bases respectively, with 22 bases between them. From germline, CDR1 is GTSNPN and CDR2 SVGIG (reference sequence). CDR3 length: 15 residues. Full variable domain (missing parts from reference TRBV30 and TRBJ2-1): SQTIHQWPATLVQPVGSPLSLECTVEGTSNPNLYWYRQAAGRGLQLLFYSVGIGQISSEVPQNLSASRPQDRQFILSSKKLLLSDSGFYLCAWTVDPPGFGEQFFGPGTRLTVL.

V gene TRBV9 combines with J gene TRBJ2-4, with 10 bases aligning to TRBD1. The V gene's germline CDR1 is SGDLS and CDR2 YYNGEE. The CDR3 sequence is 14 residues long. With V trimmed by 2 bases and J by 8 bases, 4 bases remained unmatched. DNA for the CDR3: TGTGCCAGCAGCGTTCGGGACAGGGGACACATTCAGTACTTC. It yields the protein CASSVRDRGHIQYF.

This clone was counted a few times. J is TRBJ2-2 and V is TRBV5-1; 12 bases are shared with TRBD2. The V segment lost 1 base and the J segment 2 bases; nucleotides outside the gene matches: 3. Per the germline V gene, CDR1 is SGHRS and CDR2 is YFSETQ. The CDR3 is made up of 17 amino acids. CDR3 in DNA: TGCGCCAGCAGCTTGACTAGCGGGGGGCTAAACACCGGGGAGCTGTTTTTT. Translation gives CASSLTSGGLNTGELFF.